A selection of T cell receptor beta chains follows, all from one sample in a study of PD-L1 blockade in urothelial cancer. Clones were read by immunoSEQ multiplex PCR, and TCRdb kept only the in-frame ones, dropping some. This table holds roughly 76,000 clones, approximately 90% found once. This sample comprised PBMCs, obtained around atezolizumab (anti-PD-L1) treatment. The receptors were gathered from an elderly woman with urothelial cancer. CDR3s include the opening cysteine and the closing phenylalanine or tryptophan. The order of the fields is V gene, J gene, D gene, clone size, CDR3 DNA, CDR3 protein. A D gene is named only where the DNA matches it firmly. Some rows mark clone size as missing; the rest say once, few, many or name a class of expanded clone.

TRBV10-3,TRBJ2-7,TRBD2,-,TGTGCCATCTCCTATGGACTAGCGGAATCCTACGAGCAGTACTTC,CAISYGLAESYEQYF
TRBV28,TRBJ2-7,TRBD1,few,TGTGCCAGCATCCAACAGGGGGCGCCTTACGAGCAGTACTTC,CASIQQGAPYEQYF
TRBV6-1,TRBJ2-7,-,-,TGTGCCAGCGCTCCCAGTTACGAGCAGTACTTC,CASAPSYEQYF
TRBV11-2,TRBJ1-1,-,-,TGTGCCAGCAGCCGCTCTCTACCTAGGACAGTCAACACTGAAGCTTTCTTT,CASSRSLPRTVNTEAFF
TRBV4-1,TRBJ1-5,-,-,TGCGCCAGCAGCCAAGTGTTCGGTCGCAATCAGCCCCAGCATTTT,CASSQVFGRNQPQHF
TRBV5-8,TRBJ2-5,-,-,TGTGCCAGCAGCAGGGGGGACAGAATACTCCAAGAGACCCAGTACTTC,CASSRGDRILQETQYF
TRBV19,TRBJ2-7,-,-,TGTGCCAGTAGTTCTGTAGGGGTATACGAGCAGTACTTC,CASSSVGVYEQYF
TRBV4-1,TRBJ2-2,-,-,TGCGCCAGCAGCCAAATACTAGGCCCCGGGGAGCTGTTTTTT,CASSQILGPGELFF
TRBV10-3,TRBJ2-3,-,-,TGTGCCATCAGTGGAGCTTCTAGCACAGATACGCAGTATTTT,CAISGASSTDTQYF
TRBV19,TRBJ2-5,-,-,TGTGCCAGTAGTGTAGGGACAAACCAAGAGACCCAGTACTTC,CASSVGTNQETQYF
TRBV2,TRBJ2-3,-,-,TGTGCCAGCAGGACTGGGGCAGGGTATTCGTATACGCAGTATTTT,CASRTGAGYSYTQYF
TRBV11-3,TRBJ2-5,TRBD1,-,TGTGCCAGCAGCCGACAGGGTCGGGAGACCCAGTACTTC,CASSRQGRETQYF
TRBV15,TRBJ2-7,TRBD1,-,TGTGCCACCAGCAGAACCGGGACAGCGAACTACGAGCAGTACTTC,CATSRTGTANYEQYF
TRBV5-1,TRBJ2-2,TRBD2,-,TGCGCCAGCAGCTTGGGACCAACTAGCGCACTTAACACCGGGGAGCTGTTTTTT,CASSLGPTSALNTGELFF
TRBV7-3,TRBJ2-1,TRBD2,-,TGTGCCAGCAGCCGATCTAGCGGGAGTCGGAATGAGCAGTTCTTC,CASSRSSGSRNEQFF
TRBV14,TRBJ2-1,TRBD2,once,TGTGCCAGCAGCCTGCCTAGCGGGAGGGGGTGGAATGAGCAGTTCTTC,CASSLPSGRGWNEQFF
TRBV11-2,TRBJ2-2,-,-,TGTGCCAGCAGCTTACCCTTGAGAGGGACCGGGGAGCTGTTTTTT,CASSLPLRGTGELFF
TRBV15,TRBJ2-1,-,-,TGTGCCACCAGCAGAGATCAGTACAATGAGCAGTTCTTC,CATSRDQYNEQFF
TRBV29-1,TRBJ2-2,TRBD2,-,TGCAGCGTGAAGCGGGAGGGCCTAAACACCGGGGAGCTGTTTTTT,CSVKREGLNTGELFF
TRBV6-4,TRBJ2-2,TRBD1,-,TGTGCCAGCAGCGGACAGGGCGGCACCGGGGAGCTGTTTTTT,CASSGQGGTGELFF
TRBV7-9,TRBJ1-2,-,-,TGTGCCAGCAGCTTAGAGGGGCGCTGGGTTGGCTACACCTTC,CASSLEGRWVGYTF
TRBV27,TRBJ1-1,-,once,TGTGCCAGCAGTTCCCCAGGGTTAGGAAGCACTGAAGCTTTCTTT,CASSSPGLGSTEAFF
TRBV5-1,TRBJ2-1,TRBD2,-,TGCGCCAGCAGCTTGGTTGGCGGGAGGACTTACAATGAGCAGTTCTTC,CASSLVGGRTYNEQFF
TRBV9,TRBJ2-5,-,-,TGTGCCAGCAGCGTAGGAGGGAGCGTCCCAGAGACCCAGTACTTC,CASSVGGSVPETQYF
TRBV15,TRBJ2-5,-,few,TGTGCCACCAGCAGAGATCCGGGTACCCAAGAGACCCAGTACTTC,CATSRDPGTQETQYF
TRBV10-1,TRBJ2-2,-,-,TGCGCCAGCACCAGTAGCCCGACCGGGGAGCTGTTTTTT,CASTSSPTGELFF
TRBV28,TRBJ2-3,-,-,TGTGCCAGCACCGACAGGTGGGGAGATACGCAGTATTTT,CASTDRWGDTQYF
TRBV19,TRBJ2-5,TRBD2,-,TGTGCCAGTAGTACCTTGACTAGCGGCCAAGAGACCCAGTACTTC,CASSTLTSGQETQYF
TRBV5-1,TRBJ2-7,TRBD2,-,TGCGCCAGCAGCCGGACTAGCGGGAGCTGGGAGCAGTACTTC,CASSRTSGSWEQYF
TRBV10-1,TRBJ2-5,TRBD1,-,TGCGCCAGCAGTGAGAGCAGGACAGGACAAGAGACCCAGTACTTC,CASSESRTGQETQYF
TRBV25-1,TRBJ1-2,TRBD1,-,TGTGCCAGCAGTGAATATGAAGACAGGGCCTCTGGCTACACCTTC,CASSEYEDRASGYTF
TRBV6-1,TRBJ1-5,-,-,TGTGCCAGCAGTACAGGGCTATATAGCAATCAGCCCCAGCATTTT,CASSTGLYSNQPQHF
TRBV9,TRBJ2-1,-,-,TGTGCCAGCAGCTCGGGGAATGAGCAGTTCTTC,CASSSGNEQFF
TRBV28,TRBJ2-7,-,-,TGTGCCAGCAGCCCCCCACACTACGAGCAGTACTTC,CASSPPHYEQYF
TRBV19,TRBJ2-2,TRBD1,-,TGTGCCAGTAGTATACTGCAGGGGGCGAACACCGGGGAGCTGTTTTTT,CASSILQGANTGELFF
TRBV6-4,TRBJ2-3,TRBD2,-,TGTGCCAGCAGTGGAAGCGGGAGTACGGCAGATACGCAGTATTTT,CASSGSGSTADTQYF
TRBV10-3,TRBJ1-4,TRBD1,few,TGTGCCATCAGTGAGCGCGGGACAGGGAATGAAAAACTGTTTTTT,CAISERGTGNEKLFF
TRBV5-1,TRBJ1-2,-,-,TGCGCCAGCAGCCCCCAAATGGCAGGGATCGGCTACACCTTC,CASSPQMAGIGYTF
TRBV10-2,TRBJ2-1,TRBD2,-,TGCGCCAGCAGCCCCGGGACTAGCGGTTCCTACAATGAGCAGTTCTTC,CASSPGTSGSYNEQFF
TRBV6-6,TRBJ1-1,TRBD1,-,TGTGCCAGCAGTTACTGGGGGCAGGGGGACACTGAAGCTTTCTTT,CASSYWGQGDTEAFF
TRBV7-9,TRBJ2-2,TRBD2,-,TGTGCCAGTCGGGAGACTAGCGGAACCGGGGAGCTGTTTTTT,CASRETSGTGELFF
TRBV14,TRBJ1-2,-,-,TGTGCCAGCAGCCCGGACGGGATCTATGGCTACACCTTC,CASSPDGIYGYTF
TRBV4-2,TRBJ1-5,TRBD1,-,TGTGCCAGCAGCGACAGGGGACGCAATCAGCCCCAGCATTTT,CASSDRGRNQPQHF
TRBV19,TRBJ1-4,-,-,TGTGCCAGTAGTACCCCCGGGACATTGACATGGAAACTGTTTTTT,CASSTPGTLTWKLFF
TRBV10-3,TRBJ1-1,-,once,TGTGCCATCAGTGAGCGGGGGGCCACTGAAGCTTTCTTT,CAISERGATEAFF
TRBV5-1,TRBJ2-5,-,-,TGCGCCAGCAGCTTGTCACGAGGGAGTCAAGAGACCCAGTACTTC,CASSLSRGSQETQYF
TRBV7-3,TRBJ2-1,TRBD1,-,TGTGCCAGCAGCTTATGGGCGGGACAGGGGGCAGGTGAGCAGTTCTTC,CASSLWAGQGAGEQFF
TRBV18,TRBJ1-1,TRBD1,few,TGTGCCAGCTCACCACTACAGGGGACTGAAGCTTTCTTT,CASSPLQGTEAFF
TRBV9,TRBJ1-1,TRBD1,few,TGTGCCAGCAGCGATCGAGGACAGGGGCACACTGAAGCTTTCTTT,CASSDRGQGHTEAFF
TRBV28,TRBJ2-1,TRBD2,-,TGTGCCAGCAGTAGGATCACTAGCGGGCCTCCGCATGAGCAGTTCTTC,CASSRITSGPPHEQFF
TRBV5-1,TRBJ1-1,-,-,TGCGCCAGCAGCTTTGACACGAGAATGATTAACACTGAAGCTTTCTTT,CASSFDTRMINTEAFF
TRBV30,TRBJ2-1,-,-,TGTGCCTTCCTCCCCAGCGCCCCATACAATGAGCAGTTCTTC,CAFLPSAPYNEQFF
TRBV28,TRBJ1-2,TRBD1,-,TGTGCCAGCAGTTCGGGACAGCACTACTATGGCTACACCTTC,CASSSGQHYYGYTF
TRBV15,TRBJ2-1,-,once,TGTGCCACCAGACCTAGTGGTTTTCTTTACAATGAGCAGTTCTTC,CATRPSGFLYNEQFF